The 5 T cell receptor beta chains reported below all come from one sample, sequenced in a study of blood T cell repertoires in COVID-19. Sequencing was performed with immunoSEQ multiplex PCR; in TCRdb, only in-frame clones are kept and a portion is missing. The table has under 300,000 clones, 70% to 90% seen once. Source material: peripheral blood. These receptors originate from a woman in her seventies with COVID-19, enrolled during active disease.

In DNA, the CDR3 is TGTGCCAGCAGCGTAGCCCCTTCCCAGGGACTGGCTCGTTATACGCAGTATTTT. This translates into CASSVAPSQGLARYTQYF. The chain combines TRBV9 with TRBJ2-3, with D perhaps TRBD2 (6 bases). This CDR3 has 18 amino acids. CDR1 is SGDLS, CDR2 YYNGEE, per germline. V shed 0 bases and J shed 7 bases, with 24 bases lying between them. The full variable domain, rest sourced from reference TRBV9 and TRBJ2-3, is DSGVTQTPKHLITATGQRVTLRCSPRSGDLSVYWYQQSLDQGLQFLIQYYNGEERAKGNILERFSAQQFPDLHSELNLSSLELGDSALYFCASSVAPSQGLARYTQYFGPGTRLTVL.

The J gene is TRBJ2-3, the V gene TRBV24-1; D may be TRBD2 (6 bases). The V gene's germline CDR1 is KGHDR and CDR2 SFDVKD. This CDR3 has 13 amino acids. V gave up 5 bases and J gave up 4 bases, with 9 bases separating them. This chain's CDR3 is CATSGGVADTQYF. The CDR3 DNA reads as TGTGCCACCAGTGGCGGGGTAGCAGATACGCAGTATTTT.

The chain links TRBV2 to TRBJ2-7; D is possibly TRBD1 (5 bases). V was trimmed by 4 bases and J by 3 bases, leaving 7 bases between them. The germline V gene encodes CDR1 SNHLY and CDR2 FYNNEI. The CDR3 totals 12 residues. As DNA, the CDR3 is TGTGCCAGCAGTGGGACAAACTACGAGCAGTACTTC. Protein sequence: CASSGTNYEQYF. Full variable domain (remainder filled in from reference TRBV2 and TRBJ2-7): EPEVTQTPSHQVTQMGQEVILRCVPISNHLYFYWYRQILGQKVEFLVSFYNNEISEKSEIFDDQFSVERPDGSNFTLKIRSTKLEDSAMYFCASSGTNYEQYFGPGTRLTVT.

V usage is TRBV2 and J usage is TRBJ2-3, with D perhaps matching TRBD2 (6 bases). V was cut by 6 bases and J by 2 bases, with 15 bases left in between. The CDR3 loop spans 15 amino acids. CDR1 and CDR2 (germline): SNHLY, FYNNEI. The DNA for the CDR3 is TGTGCCAGCAGGCATGGGCGGGGCTCCACAGATACGCAGTATTTT. It codes for CASRHGRGSTDTQYF.

This rearrangement joins TRBV24-1 to TRBJ1-1; D uncertain. The CDR3 contains 14 residues. Germline CDR1 KGHDR, CDR2 SFDVKD. V dropped 5 bases and J dropped 6 bases, with 15 bases sitting between them. In DNA form, the CDR3 reads TGTGCCACCAGTGCCCGGGGAGGCTTCTCTGAAGCTTTCTTT. This gives the protein CATSARGGFSEAFF.